These 20 T cell receptor beta chains came from one sample sequenced in a study of cytomegalovirus exposure and HLA in healthy donors. The primer mix had 60 Vbeta and 13 Jbeta primers. Produced via immunoSEQ multiplex PCR; TCRdb's table is partial and in-frame only. This table has 150,000 to 200,000 clones, around 84% appearing once. Source material: PBMCs. These receptors came from a man aged 50-60 years in good health and CMV-seropositive.

The rearrangement uses TRBV5-1 and TRBJ1-1; unclear D gene. V lost 6 bases and J lost 1, with 13 bases in between. The CDR3 contains 14 residues. Germline values: CDR1 SGHRS, CDR2 YFSETQ. The CDR3 DNA sequence: TGCGCCAGCAACCCCCTAGGAGGGAACACTGAAGCTTTCTTT. Protein sequence: CASNPLGGNTEAFF.

V gene TRBV29-1 combines with J gene TRBJ1-2, with D maybe TRBD1 (5 bases). The length of the CDR3 is 12 residues. V was trimmed by 5 bases and J by 8 bases, leaving 15 bases between them. Germline V gives CDR1 SQVTM, CDR2 ANQGSEA. In DNA form, the CDR3 reads TGCAGCGTTCCCCCAGGGAAAGGAGGCTACACCTTC. Its translation: CSVPPGKGGYTF.

The J gene is TRBJ1-2, the V gene TRBV11-2, with 7 positions matching TRBD1. The trim removed 5 bases at V and 3 bases at J, leaving 3 bases unmatched. The CDR3 runs to 13 residues. Germline CDR1 is SGHAT and CDR2 is FQNNGV. This CDR3 reads CASSGDRDYGYTF. For the CDR3, the DNA is TGTGCCAGCAGCGGGGACAGAGACTATGGCTACACCTTC. Together with reference TRBV11-2 and TRBJ1-2, the CDR3 gives the full variable domain: EAGVAQSPRYKIIEKRQSVAFWCNPISGHATLYWYQQILGQGPKLLIQFQNNGVVDDSQLPKDRFSAERLKGVDSTLKIQPAKLEDSAVYLCASSGDRDYGYTFGSGTRLTVV.

The chain uses TRBV5-1 and TRBJ2-1, with 8 bases that match TRBD1. The CDR3 is 15 residues long. V lost 5 bases, J lost 2 bases, and 6 bases stayed unmatched. The germline gives CDR1 SGHRS, CDR2 YFSETQ. CDR3 in amino acids: CASSKDRATYNEQFF. CDR3 nucleotides: TGCGCCAGCAGTAAGGACAGGGCCACCTACAATGAGCAGTTCTTC.

The J gene is TRBJ2-2, the V gene TRBV27, with 9 bases that match TRBD2. The CDR3 is made up of 15 amino acids. V gave up 4 bases and J gave up 7 bases; unmatched junction bases: 7. CDR1 and CDR2 from the germline V gene are MNHEY and SMNVEV (reference sequence). The CDR3 protein is CASSYGTSNGGELFF. The CDR3 DNA is TGTGCCAGCAGTTACGGGACTAGCAATGGCGGGGAGCTGTTTTTT.

This clone was seen a single time. The CDR3 loop is CAWRGGRLGNEQFF. The CDR3 DNA reads as TGTGCCTGGAGGGGGGGGCGCCTCGGGAATGAGCAGTTCTTC. The chain employs TRBV30 and TRBJ2-1; tentatively, D is TRBD2 (7 bases). The CDR3 loop spans 14 amino acids. Deletions cut 3 bases from V and 7 bases from J, with 16 bases between. CDR1 is GTSNPN and CDR2 is SVGIG in the germline V gene (reference sequence).

The genes are TRBV15 and TRBJ2-1; the D gene is possibly TRBD1 (6 bases). Trimming removed 2 bases from V and 0 bases from J, with 11 bases in between. The CDR3 loop spans 16 amino acids. Germline CDR1 LNHNV, CDR2 YYDKDF (reference sequence). The CDR3 loop is CATSRSRQDSYNEQFF. CDR3 DNA sequence: TGTGCCACCAGCAGATCTCGACAGGACTCCTACAATGAGCAGTTCTTC. The complete variable domain, with remaining parts taken from reference TRBV15 and TRBJ2-1, reads DAMVIQNPRYQVTQFGKPVTLSCSQTLNHNVMYWYQQKSSQAPKLLFHYYDKDFNNEADTPDNFQSRRPNTSFCFLDIRSPGLGDTAMYLCATSRSRQDSYNEQFFGPGTRLTVL.

This chain links TRBV4-1 with TRBJ1-2; D unresolved. Per the germline V gene, CDR1 is MGHRA and CDR2 is YSYEKL. The CDR3 runs to 15 residues. The ends were cut back, 1 base at V and 5 bases at J, with 14 bases in the middle. CDR3 bases: TGCGCCAGCAGCCAAGGCCACGGGTACGCGTATGGCTACACCTTC. This translates into CASSQGHGYAYGYTF.

The rearrangement links TRBV18 to TRBJ2-3; D is ambiguous. Deletions cut 3 bases from V and 5 bases from J, with 15 bases between. Germline V lookup: CDR1 KGHSH, CDR2 LQKENI. The CDR3 has 15 residues. CDR3 sequence: CASSPLRGLEDTQYF. The CDR3 DNA sequence: TGTGCCAGCTCACCTCTGAGAGGTCTTGAAGATACGCAGTATTTT.

This sequence joins TRBV11-3 and TRBJ1-2; D is uncertain. This CDR3 is built from 13 residues. Trimming shortened V by 2 bases and J by 10 bases, and 14 bases separated the two germline ends. Germline V gives CDR1 SGHNT, CDR2 YENEEA. CDR3: CASSLNPAASYTF. The DNA of the CDR3 is TGTGCCAGCAGCTTAAACCCCGCGGCTTCCTACACCTTC.

This clone has only one observation. The V gene is TRBV4-1, the J gene TRBJ1-2, with D possibly being TRBD1 (6 bases). Germline CDR1 MGHRA, CDR2 YSYEKL. The CDR3 length is 13 residues. Deletions cut 3 bases from V and 8 bases from J, with 13 bases between. CDR3 bases: TGCGCCAGCAGCCAGATTACAGGGCTGGGCTACACCTTC. This gives the protein CASSQITGLGYTF.

V gene TRBV27 combines with J gene TRBJ2-7; D might be TRBD1 (5 bases). CDR3 size: 15 residues. Trimming took 6 bases from V and 2 from J, leaving 17 bases between them. Looked up from germline, CDR1 is MNHEY and CDR2 is SMNVEV (reference sequence). Here the CDR3 DNA reads TGTGCCAGCAGAAAAATGACAGCGTCCCCCTACGAGCAGTACTTC. Translating it yields CASRKMTASPYEQYF.

The genes are TRBV28 and TRBJ1-1; 9 bases are a match to TRBD1. CDR1 is MDHEN and CDR2 is SYDVKM in the germline V gene. There are 18 residues in the CDR3. J was trimmed by 4 bases and V by 4 bases; bases with no gene match: 16. CDR3 sequence: CASSSPTLRQGVGTEAFF. As DNA, the CDR3 is TGTGCCAGCAGTTCCCCGACACTCCGACAGGGGGTGGGCACTGAAGCTTTCTTT.

The chain employs TRBV7-9 and TRBJ2-3, with unresolved D. V was cut by 0 bases and J by 6 bases, with 10 bases left in between. Germline-derived CDR1 and CDR2 are SEHNR and FQNEAQ (reference sequence). The CDR3 extends over 14 amino acids. CDR3 bases: TGTGCCAGCAGCTTAGCGTCCGGTGTGGATACGCAGTATTTT. It translates to CASSLASGVDTQYF.

The chain carries TRBV7-8 and TRBJ2-5; a weak D match, TRBD1 (6 bases). V lost 1 base to trimming and J lost 5 bases, with 14 bases between them. The germline V gene has CDR1 SGHVS and CDR2 FQNEAQ. The CDR3 contains 15 residues. The CDR3 DNA follows: TGTGCCAGCAGCTTAGGGATGGCAGGGGTCGAGACCCAGTACTTC. Residues: CASSLGMAGVETQYF.

V usage is TRBV5-4 and J usage is TRBJ1-4; 7 bases map to TRBD1. V lost 0 bases and J lost 1; bases outside the gene matches: 3. Per germline, CDR1 SGHNT and CDR2 YYREEE (reference sequence). CDR3 size: 16 residues. The CDR3 protein is CASSLAGGLTNEKLFF. The DNA for the CDR3 is TGTGCCAGCAGCTTGGCAGGGGGACTAACTAATGAAAAACTGTTTTTT. Together with reference TRBV5-4 and TRBJ1-4, the CDR3 gives the full variable domain: ETGVTQSPTHLIKTRGQQVTLRCSSQSGHNTVSWYQQALGQGPQFIFQYYREEENGRGNFPPRFSGLQFPNYSSELNVNALELDDSALYLCASSLAGGLTNEKLFFGSGTQLSVL.

The chain joins TRBV5-3 to TRBJ2-3; D not resolved. TRBV5-3 is an ORF for which the function is uncertain. This CDR3 region has 12 residues. V was trimmed by 7 bases and J by 3 bases, leaving 9 bases between them. The CDR3 spells CARLHGTDTQYF. The CDR3 coding sequence is TGTGCCAGACTCCACGGGACAGATACGCAGTATTTT.

This chain links TRBV30 with TRBJ1-3; the D gene is possibly TRBD1 (6 bases). V lost 3 bases to trimming and J lost 8 bases, with 14 bases between them. Germline assignment: CDR1 GTSNPN and CDR2 SVGIG (reference sequence). This CDR3 is 13 amino acids long. This chain's CDR3 is CAWRGQPVDTIYF. Here the CDR3 DNA reads TGTGCCTGGAGAGGACAGCCGGTGGACACCATATATTTT.

This clone was observed a few times. DNA of the CDR3: TGTGCCAGCAGCTTGGGGGTAGGGGGTCGAGAAACAGATACGCAGTATTTT. This encodes CASSLGVGGRETDTQYF. The rearrangement links TRBV5-8 to TRBJ2-3; D may be TRBD1 (6 bases). There are 17 residues in the CDR3. Looked up from germline, CDR1 is SGHTS and CDR2 is YDEGEE. V dropped 0 bases and J dropped 3 bases, with 17 bases sitting between them.

The rearrangement links TRBV6-1 to TRBJ2-5; 7 positions match TRBD1. From germline, CDR1 is MNHNS and CDR2 SASEGT. The V gene end was trimmed by 4 bases and the J gene end by 4 bases; junction bases not matched to a gene: 15. The length of the CDR3 is 17 residues. As DNA, the CDR3 is TGTGCCAGCAGTGCCACGGCCAGGGGGACCCCACCAGAGACCCAGTACTTC. It encodes CASSATARGTPPETQYF.